These 13 T cell receptor beta chains originate from one sample sequenced in a study of shared clonotypes between healthy human individuals. Measured with immunoSEQ multiplex PCR; TCRdb has only the in-frame clones, and not every one. The data show over a million clones, roughly 97% seen once. The sample was naive CD4+ T cells sorted from blood. This sample's subset: CD45RA+ positively selected. Source of these receptors: a man aged 25 to 45 in good health.

J is TRBJ2-1 and V is TRBV9, with 7 nucleotides matching TRBD2. V shed 1 base and J 5 bases; nucleotides not matched to a gene: 12. There are 17 residues in the CDR3. CDR1 and CDR2 from the germline V gene are SGDLS and YYNGEE. CDR3 loop: CASSVPTGGTKHNEQFF. CDR3 coding DNA: TGTGCCAGCAGCGTACCAACCGGAGGGACTAAACACAATGAGCAGTTCTTC.

This clone was seen once. V gene TRBV10-3 combines with J gene TRBJ2-3; a weak D match, TRBD1 (6 bases). This CDR3 spans 15 amino acids. Germline-derived CDR1 and CDR2 are ENHRY and SYGVKD. Trimming left V 5 bases short and J 0 bases short, with 12 bases between. This chain's CDR3 is CAISSTGSSTDTQYF. The CDR3 bases are TGTGCCATCAGTTCGACAGGTTCTAGCACAGATACGCAGTATTTT.

As to this clone: The sample carries other DNA sequences with the same CDR3. The chain couples TRBV27 to TRBJ1-5; D is ambiguous. The V and J ends lost 3 bases and 7 bases respectively, with 7 bases between them. This CDR3 contains 12 residues. Germline V gene data show CDR1 as MNHEY and CDR2 as SMNVEV (reference sequence). The CDR3 spells CASSFLGQPQHF. CDR3 DNA: TGTGCCAGCAGTTTTTTGGGCCAGCCCCAGCATTTT.

As for this clone: Different DNA sequences within this sample yield the same CDR3. This chain joins TRBV5-4 and TRBJ2-7; D uncertain. V lost 0 bases to trimming and J lost 0 bases, with 7 bases between them. The CDR3 is 14 residues long. The V gene's germline CDR1 is SGHNT and CDR2 YYREEE (reference sequence). CDR3 sequence (DNA): TGTGCCAGCAGCTTGGGAGGTAGCTCCTACGAGCAGTACTTC. Amino acids: CASSLGGSSYEQYF.

The CDR3 region has the DNA TGTGCCAGCAGTGAATCCCCGACAGGGGGTAGTCCCCTTAGGGAGCTGTTTTTT. Translating gives CASSESPTGGSPLRELFF. The V gene is TRBV25-1, the J gene TRBJ2-2, with TRBD1 matching over 9 bases. V shed 1 base, J shed 9 bases, and the junction held 15 bases outside the gene matches. The CDR3 loop spans 18 amino acids. Germline CDR1 MGHDK, CDR2 SYGVNS.

The gene calls are TRBV9 and TRBJ2-7, with D possibly called TRBD1 or TRBD2 (5 bases each). Trimming took off 3 bases at V and 2 bases at J, with 12 bases between the two ends. CDR3 length: 14 residues. Germline CDR1 and CDR2: SGDLS and YYNGEE. The DNA for the CDR3 is TGTGCCAGCAGCGCCCGGGACGGACCCTACGAGCAGTACTTC. Translated, it gives CASSARDGPYEQYF.

The rearrangement links TRBV29-1 to TRBJ2-7; D is perhaps TRBD2 (5 bases). In germline, CDR1 is SQVTM, CDR2 ANQGSEA. Trimming stripped 4 bases from V and 2 bases from J, with 12 bases between. The CDR3 is 13 residues long. The CDR3, as DNA: TGCAGCGTTGGTACTAGACTTACCTACGAGCAGTACTTC. Translated, it gives CSVGTRLTYEQYF.

Comment on this clone: The sample has other DNA sequences that encode this CDR3 too. This chain joins TRBV9 and TRBJ2-2; possible D gene TRBD2, 6 bases. With 0 bases removed from V and 7 bases from J, the gap between germline ends came to 10 bases. The CDR3 is made up of 14 amino acids. Germline CDR1 is SGDLS and CDR2 is YYNGEE. CDR3 coding DNA: TGTGCCAGCAGCGTAGGGGGAGGAAGCGGGGAGCTGTTTTTT. Its protein is CASSVGGGSGELFF.

The rearrangement uses TRBV5-1 and TRBJ2-2; 9 bases match TRBD1. Germline lookup yields CDR1 SGHRS and CDR2 YFSETQ. CDR3 length equals 15 residues. The V and J ends lost 4 bases and 5 bases, in that order; junction bases with no gene match: 6. CDR3 sequence: CASSRTGGVTGELFF. In DNA, the CDR3 is TGCGCCAGCAGCCGCACAGGGGGCGTTACCGGGGAGCTGTTTTTT.

The genes are TRBV7-9 and TRBJ2-3; D may be TRBD2 (5 bases). CDR1 and CDR2 from the germline V gene are SEHNR and FQNEAQ (reference sequence). The CDR3 length is 15 residues. Trimming cost V 2 bases and J 1 base, with 10 bases left between them. CDR3 sequence reads: CASSLLGGGTDTQYF. As DNA, the CDR3 is TGTGCCAGCAGCTTACTAGGAGGTGGCACAGATACGCAGTATTTT.

The sample holds one count of this clone. The rearrangement links TRBV5-1 to TRBJ2-3; D gene uncertain. Trimming pared 1 base from V and 2 bases from J, leaving 8 bases between. CDR3 length: 14 residues. Germline loops: CDR1 SGHRS, CDR2 YFSETQ. The CDR3 DNA reads as TGCGCCAGCAGCTTGCGTACGCACACAGATACGCAGTATTTT. Protein: CASSLRTHTDTQYF.

V and J are TRBV14 and TRBJ2-1, with 9 positions matching TRBD2. V lost 1 base, J lost 8 bases, and 6 bases stayed unmatched. The CDR3 has 15 residues. Germline loops: CDR1 SGHDN, CDR2 FVKESK. This CDR3 reads CASSQVAGAVDEQFF. CDR3 nucleotide sequence: TGTGCCAGCAGCCAAGTAGCGGGAGCCGTTGATGAGCAGTTCTTC. The variable domain in full, with the rest retrieved from reference TRBV14 and TRBJ2-1, is EAGVTQFPSHSVIEKGQTVTLRCDPISGHDNLYWYRRVMGKEIKFLLHFVKESKQDESGMPNNRFLAERTGGTYSTLKVQPAELEDSGVYFCASSQVAGAVDEQFFGPGTRLTVL.

V usage is TRBV27 and J usage is TRBJ2-7; TRBD1 or TRBD2 may be the D gene (5 bases each). The V end was cut by 7 bases, the J end by 3 bases, with 16 bases between. The CDR3 is 14 residues long. Germline V gene sequence: CDR1 MNHEY, CDR2 SMNVEV (reference sequence). CDR3 DNA sequence: TGTGCCAGCACCGGGACGGGAATTCTCTACGAGCAGTACTTC. Its protein product is CASTGTGILYEQYF.